These T cell receptor beta chains were read from a single sample in a study of control samples from healthy donors and cancer patients. The protocol was immunoSEQ multiplex PCR, while the TCRdb copy is restricted to in-frame clones and leaves out a portion. The sample lists 350,000 to 450,000 clones, 80% to 95% occurring once. Source material: PBMCs. These receptors came from a man aged 35 to 55 with head and neck cancer. Each CDR3 is given with its conserved first and last residue. The order of the fields is J gene, clone size, D gene, V gene, CDR3 DNA, CDR3 protein. A D gene is named only where the DNA matches it firmly. The listing skips clone size in some rows; elsewhere it reads once, few, many or a size class.

J: TRBJ1-1; size: .; D: .; V: TRBV19; DNA: TGTGCCAGTAGTCGGCCGGTGTGGAACACTGAAGCTTTCTTT; CDR3: CASSRPVWNTEAFF
J: TRBJ2-1; size: once; D: TRBD1; V: TRBV6-5; DNA: TGTGCCACCTTCGGGACAGGGGTCACTGAGCAGTTCTTC; CDR3: CATFGTGVTEQFF
J: TRBJ1-1; size: once; D: .; V: TRBV7-9; DNA: TGTGCCAGCAGCCTAGGGCAGGGGCACACTGAAGCTTTCTTT; CDR3: CASSLGQGHTEAFF
J: TRBJ1-1; size: once; D: TRBD1; V: TRBV28; DNA: TGTGCCAGCAGTATGGACAGGGGGCAAAGTGAAGCTTTCTTT; CDR3: CASSMDRGQSEAFF
J: TRBJ2-1; size: .; D: TRBD2; V: TRBV7-9; DNA: TGTGCCAGCAGCGGAGAGCGGGAGGTAGGTTGGAATGAGCAGTTCTTC; CDR3: CASSGEREVGWNEQFF
J: TRBJ2-2; size: .; D: TRBD1; V: TRBV19; DNA: TGTGCCAGTAGTATAGGACAGGGGACCGGGGAGCTGTTTTTT; CDR3: CASSIGQGTGELFF
J: TRBJ2-7; size: .; D: .; V: TRBV4-1; DNA: TGCGCCAGCAGCCAAGGGGGGACGGGACCCTACGAGCAGTACTTC; CDR3: CASSQGGTGPYEQYF
J: TRBJ2-5; size: .; D: .; V: TRBV5-4; DNA: TGTGCCAGCAGCTTGCCACAGCAAGAGACCCAGTACTTC; CDR3: CASSLPQQETQYF
J: TRBJ2-2; size: once; D: .; V: TRBV19; DNA: TGTGCCAGTAGTATAGGTCCGGCCGGGGAGCTGTTTTTT; CDR3: CASSIGPAGELFF
J: TRBJ2-2; size: .; D: .; V: TRBV4-3; DNA: TGCGCCAGCAGCCGAGAAACAGGGGAGGAAGACGGGGAGCTGTTTTTT; CDR3: CASSRETGEEDGELFF
J: TRBJ2-5; size: .; D: .; V: TRBV5-1; DNA: TGCGCCAGCAGCTTGCAAGGGACCCAAAGAGGGACCCAGTACTTC; CDR3: CASSLQGTQRGTQYF
J: TRBJ2-2; size: once; D: .; V: TRBV9; DNA: TGTGCCAGCAGCGTCCACCTTTGGCAGGATAACACCGGGGAGCTGTTTTTT; CDR3: CASSVHLWQDNTGELFF
J: TRBJ2-7; size: .; D: TRBD1; V: TRBV6-5; DNA: TGTGCCAGCAGCGTGAGAGGGACAGGCCTCTACGAGCAGTACTTC; CDR3: CASSVRGTGLYEQYF
J: TRBJ1-6; size: .; D: TRBD1; V: TRBV19; DNA: TGTGCCAGTAGTATCCAGACAGGGGCCAAGTCACCCCTCCACTTT; CDR3: CASSIQTGAKSPLHF
J: TRBJ2-3; size: few; D: .; V: TRBV5-6; DNA: TGTGCCAGCAGCCAGTGGGCAGGGCTCGCAGATACGCAGTATTTT; CDR3: CASSQWAGLADTQYF
J: TRBJ1-1; size: .; D: .; V: TRBV3-1/TRBV3-2; DNA: TGTGCCAGCAGCCACCGGGTCGGGACTGAAGCTTTCTTT; CDR3: CASSHRVGTEAFF
J: TRBJ2-7; size: .; D: .; V: TRBV30; DNA: TGTGCCTGGAGGGACAAGGGCTTTTACTCCTACGAGCAGTACTTC; CDR3: CAWRDKGFYSYEQYF
J: TRBJ2-5; size: .; D: TRBD1; V: TRBV5-5; DNA: TGTGCCAGCAGCCAAAACAGGGGTGAGACCCAGTACTTC; CDR3: CASSQNRGETQYF
J: TRBJ2-7; size: .; D: .; V: TRBV2; DNA: TGTGCCACCCGCCCCCTCGGGGGCGCGTCCTACGAGCAGTACTTC; CDR3: CATRPLGGASYEQYF
J: TRBJ1-4; size: .; D: .; V: TRBV6-5; DNA: TGTGCCAGCAGGTGGGGCTGGAATGAAAAACTGTTTTTT; CDR3: CASRWGWNEKLFF
J: TRBJ2-7; size: .; D: TRBD1; V: TRBV5-8; DNA: TGTGCCAGCAGCGTAACTGGGACAGCATTTTCCTACGAGCAGTACTTC; CDR3: CASSVTGTAFSYEQYF
J: TRBJ2-7; size: .; D: .; V: TRBV20-1; DNA: TGCAGTGCCGGTAGCGCCGACGAGCAGTACTTC; CDR3: CSAGSADEQYF
J: TRBJ2-5; size: .; D: TRBD1; V: TRBV5-6; DNA: TGTGCCAGCAGCCGCCCGGACAGGGTCTGGGAGACCCAGTACTTC; CDR3: CASSRPDRVWETQYF
J: TRBJ1-6; size: .; D: TRBD1; V: TRBV11-2; DNA: TGTGCCAGCAGCCCCGAGCAGGGGGGGTTGGCCCTCCACTTT; CDR3: CASSPEQGGLALHF
J: TRBJ2-7; size: .; D: .; V: TRBV28; DNA: TGTGCCAGCAGTTTAAGCTCCCGGATCGAGCAGTACTTC; CDR3: CASSLSSRIEQYF
J: TRBJ2-5; size: .; D: .; V: TRBV3-1/TRBV3-2; DNA: TGTGCCAGCAGCCAAATCTACGGGGGCTTGGGGGTTATAGAGACCCAGTACTTC; CDR3: CASSQIYGGLGVIETQYF
J: TRBJ1-1; size: .; D: .; V: TRBV12-3/TRBV12-4; DNA: TGTGCCAGCAGTTCATCCCTGAACACTGAAGCTTTCTTT; CDR3: CASSSSLNTEAFF
J: TRBJ1-2; size: .; D: TRBD1; V: TRBV7-2; DNA: TGTGCCAGCAGTCGGACAGGGTTGGACTATGGCTACACCTTC; CDR3: CASSRTGLDYGYTF